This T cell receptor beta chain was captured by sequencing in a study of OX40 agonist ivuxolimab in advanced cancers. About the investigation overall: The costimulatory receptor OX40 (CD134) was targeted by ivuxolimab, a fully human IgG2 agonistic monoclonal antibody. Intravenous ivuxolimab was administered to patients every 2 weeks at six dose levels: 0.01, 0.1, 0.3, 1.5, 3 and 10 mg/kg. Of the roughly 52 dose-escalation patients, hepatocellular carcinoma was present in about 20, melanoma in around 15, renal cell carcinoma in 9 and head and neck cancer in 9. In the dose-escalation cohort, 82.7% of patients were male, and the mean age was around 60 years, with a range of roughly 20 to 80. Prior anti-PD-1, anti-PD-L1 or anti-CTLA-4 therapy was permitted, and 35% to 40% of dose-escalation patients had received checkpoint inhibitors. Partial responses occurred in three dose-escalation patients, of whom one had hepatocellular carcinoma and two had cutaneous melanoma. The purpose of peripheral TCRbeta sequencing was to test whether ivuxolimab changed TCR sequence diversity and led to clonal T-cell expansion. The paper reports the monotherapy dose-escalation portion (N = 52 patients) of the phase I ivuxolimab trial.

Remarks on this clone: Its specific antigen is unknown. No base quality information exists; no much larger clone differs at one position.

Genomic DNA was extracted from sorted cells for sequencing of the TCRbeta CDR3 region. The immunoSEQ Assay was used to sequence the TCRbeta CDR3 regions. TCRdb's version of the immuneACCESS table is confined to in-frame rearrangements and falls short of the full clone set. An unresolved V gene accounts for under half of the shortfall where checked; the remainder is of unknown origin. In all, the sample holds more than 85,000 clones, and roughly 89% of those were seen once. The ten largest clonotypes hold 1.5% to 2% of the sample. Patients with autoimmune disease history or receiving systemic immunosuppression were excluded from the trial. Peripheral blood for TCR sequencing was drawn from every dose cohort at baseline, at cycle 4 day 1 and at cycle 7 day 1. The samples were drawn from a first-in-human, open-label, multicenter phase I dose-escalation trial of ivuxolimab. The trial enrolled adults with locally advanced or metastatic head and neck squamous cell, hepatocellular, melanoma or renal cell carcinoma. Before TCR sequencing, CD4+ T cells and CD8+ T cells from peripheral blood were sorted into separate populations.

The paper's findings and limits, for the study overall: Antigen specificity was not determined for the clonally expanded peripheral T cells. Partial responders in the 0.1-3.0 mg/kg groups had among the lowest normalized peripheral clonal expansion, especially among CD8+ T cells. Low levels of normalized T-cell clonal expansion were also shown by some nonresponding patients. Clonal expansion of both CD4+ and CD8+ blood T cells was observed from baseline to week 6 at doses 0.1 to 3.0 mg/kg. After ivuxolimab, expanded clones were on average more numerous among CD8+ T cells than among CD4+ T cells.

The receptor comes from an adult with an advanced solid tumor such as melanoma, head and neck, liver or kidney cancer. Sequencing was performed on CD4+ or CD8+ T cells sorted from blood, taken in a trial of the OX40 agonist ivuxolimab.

The nucleotide sequence is TGCGCCAGCAGCCCCTGGACTAGCGGGATTTTGAAGTTCTTC. Its protein is CASSPWTSGILKFF. Here the chain combines TRBV5-1 and TRBJ2-1, and 12 bases in between align with TRBD2. The germline V gene supplies CDR1 SGHRS and CDR2 YFSETQ. V loses 4 bases at its end and J loses 14 bases; junction bases beyond the gene matches: 10. CDR3 length: 14 amino acids, cysteine to phenylalanine. Of the read, only the CDR3 DNA is kept; its 42 bases are in frame from base 1.